These 17 T cell receptor beta chains originate from one sample sequenced in a study of shared clonotypes between healthy human individuals. TCRdb's copy holds only in-frame clones and misses some; the assay was immunoSEQ multiplex PCR. The profile shows approximately 980,000 clones, approximately 80% of them singletons. What was sequenced was memory CD4+ T cells sorted from blood. Noted subset: CD45RA-negative fraction. The receptor set was obtained from a young man in good health.

V usage is TRBV6-5 and J usage is TRBJ2-6; D is possibly TRBD1 or TRBD2 (5 bases each). CDR3 length equals 15 residues. In germline, CDR1 is MNHEY, CDR2 SVGAGI. The V end was cut by 2 bases, the J end by 0 bases, with 5 bases between. The CDR3 DNA is TGTGCCAGCAGTTACGGGGGCTCTGGGGCCAACGTCCTGACTTTC. As protein: CASSYGGSGANVLTF.

A few counts support this clone. The chain carries TRBV7-9 and TRBJ2-1; no clear D. Germline V gives CDR1 SEHNR, CDR2 FQNEAQ (reference sequence). Trimming removed 2 bases from V and 10 bases from J, with 9 bases in between. The CDR3 is made up of 12 amino acids. The CDR3 here is CASSLIGPEQFF. DNA for the CDR3: TGTGCCAGCAGCTTAATCGGACCGGAGCAGTTCTTC.

The V call is TRBV18, the J call TRBJ2-7, with D maybe TRBD1 (5 bases). V lost 3 bases and J 6 bases, leaving 15 bases between the germline ends. The germline V gene has CDR1 KGHSH and CDR2 LQKENI. CDR3 length equals 14 residues. The CDR3 DNA reads as TGTGCCAGCTCACCTCTCCAGGGTCAAGGCGAGCAGTACTTC. Translating it yields CASSPLQGQGEQYF.

The gene calls are TRBV7-2 and TRBJ2-3, with a weak D call TRBD2 (6 bases). CDR1 and CDR2 from the germline V gene are SGHTA and FQGNSA. Trimming cost V 5 bases and J 1 base, with 16 bases left between them. The CDR3 is 16 amino acids. DNA for the CDR3: TGTGCCAGCAGCCTGCGACTAGGAGGGGGCACAGATACGCAGTATTTT. It codes for CASSLRLGGGTDTQYF.

Notes on this clone: Other DNA sequences in the same sample also yield this CDR3. The rearrangement links TRBV28 to TRBJ1-2, with no clear D. V was cut by 5 bases and J by 5 bases, with 9 bases left in between. Per germline, CDR1 MDHEN and CDR2 SYDVKM. The CDR3 has 12 amino acids. Here the CDR3 reads CASSGGRYGYTF. In DNA form, the CDR3 reads TGTGCCAGCAGTGGAGGACGGTATGGCTACACCTTC.

The chain employs TRBV5-4 and TRBJ2-2; 9 nucleotides align to TRBD2. This CDR3 spans 15 amino acids. CDR1 is SGHNT, CDR2 YYREEE, per germline (reference sequence). With 4 bases clipped from V and 1 base from J, the junction kept 2 bases outside the gene matches. DNA for the CDR3: TGTGCCAGCAGCCTAGCGGGGATGAACACCGGGGAGCTGTTTTTT. Protein product: CASSLAGMNTGELFF.

This clone appeared once. The chain is built from TRBV11-2 and TRBJ2-5, with 10 bases fitting TRBD2. The junction had 6 bases not matched to a gene; V was cut back by 3 bases and J by 5 bases. This CDR3 region has 15 residues. Germline values: CDR1 SGHAT, CDR2 FQNNGV. The CDR3 spells CASSFGAGGAETQYF. CDR3 sequence (DNA): TGTGCCAGCAGCTTCGGAGCGGGGGGGGCGGAGACCCAGTACTTC.

J is TRBJ2-1 and V is TRBV4-3; the match to TRBD2 covers 8 bases. This CDR3 is built from 16 residues. J gave up 4 bases and V 0 bases, and 5 bases lay outside the gene matches. The germline gives CDR1 LGHNA, CDR2 YSLEER. The DNA for the CDR3 is TGCGCCAGCAGCCAAGATGCACTAGCGGATTACAATGAGCAGTTCTTC. Translation: CASSQDALADYNEQFF.

This chain joins TRBV2 and TRBJ1-5; D uncertain. Germline V gene lookup returns CDR1 SNHLY and CDR2 FYNNEI. Trimming left V 6 bases short and J 7 bases short, with 22 bases between. CDR3 length: 16 residues. CDR3: CASSLESSSRWQPQHF. For the CDR3, the DNA is TGTGCCAGCAGCCTCGAGTCGAGCAGTCGGTGGCAGCCCCAGCATTTT. The full variable domain, in which reference TRBV2 and TRBJ1-5 provide the parts outside the CDR3, is EPEVTQTPSHQVTQMGQEVILRCVPISNHLYFYWYRQILGQKVEFLVSFYNNEISEKSEIFDDQFSVERPDGSNFTLKIRSTKLEDSAMYFCASSLESSSRWQPQHFGDGTRLSIL.

This rearrangement joins TRBV18 to TRBJ2-1; 7 bases line up with TRBD2. V dropped 2 bases and J dropped 8; count of bases not matched to a gene: 9. Germline-derived CDR1 and CDR2 are KGHSH and LQKENI. The CDR3 contains 15 residues. CDR3 protein: CASSPRTRVGDEQFF. CDR3 bases: TGTGCCAGCTCACCAAGGACTAGGGTGGGTGATGAGCAGTTCTTC.

The chain carries TRBV6-5 and TRBJ2-1; possible D gene TRBD2, 6 bases. V was pared by 5 bases and J by 14 bases, with 22 bases between. The CDR3 covers 14 residues. In germline, CDR1 is MNHEY, CDR2 SVGAGI. The CDR3 region has the DNA TGTGCCAGCAGTATTGGGGGGATGGGAGGCGGTGAGTTCTTC. Residues: CASSIGGMGGGEFF.

The chain recombines TRBV5-8 with TRBJ2-6, with a possible D match to TRBD2 (5 bases). Germline V CDR1 and CDR2: SGHTS, YDEGEE. Trimming pared 4 bases from V and 1 base from J, leaving 15 bases between. The CDR3 consists of 17 residues. CDR3 in DNA: TGTGCCAGCAGCCGGGGAGATGCGTGGTCTGGGGCCAACGTCCTGACTTTC. Translated: CASSRGDAWSGANVLTF.

For this clone: This same CDR3 is encoded by further DNA sequences in the sample. V and J are TRBV5-4 and TRBJ1-2; TRBD1 is a possible D gene (5 bases). V was trimmed by 0 bases and J by 4 bases, leaving 13 bases between them. Looked up from germline, CDR1 is SGHNT and CDR2 is YYREEE (reference sequence). The length of the CDR3 is 15 residues. The CDR3 DNA follows: TGTGCCAGCAGCTTGGATCTTTGGGGCGGCTATGGCTACACCTTC. Translation gives CASSLDLWGGYGYTF.

The table lists this clone with a few counts. V and J are TRBV7-2 and TRBJ1-5; 7 nucleotides agree with TRBD1. The CDR3 runs 15 residues. The V gene's germline CDR1 is SGHTA and CDR2 FQGNSA. With V trimmed by 1 base and J by 7 bases, 7 bases remained unmatched. The CDR3 DNA reads as TGTGCCAGCAGCTTAGGATGGGCAGGGGGACAGCCCCAGCATTTT. The encoded protein is CASSLGWAGGQPQHF.

Note on this clone: A read error may produce the germline difference seen at one junction end. This chain joins TRBV30 and TRBJ2-1; TRBD2 matches at 9 bases. The germline V gene has CDR1 GTSNPN and CDR2 SVGIG (reference sequence). The length of the CDR3 is 11 residues. The CDR3 sequence is CAWSVGTSSVF. In DNA form, the CDR3 reads TGTGCCTGGAGTGTGGGGACTAGCTCAGTCTTC.

The chain is built from TRBV5-1 and TRBJ2-5; D might be TRBD2 (5 bases). Germline CDR1 SGHRS, CDR2 YFSETQ. The CDR3 sequence is 17 residues long. With 0 bases removed from V and 2 bases from J, the gap between germline ends came to 17 bases. CDR3 sequence: CASSLGGLASVQETQYF. CDR3 DNA: TGCGCCAGCAGCTTGGGCGGTTTAGCGAGTGTACAAGAGACCCAGTACTTC.

The chain is built from TRBV4-2 and TRBJ2-5, with D perhaps matching TRBD2 (5 bases). There are 16 residues in the CDR3. V lost 0 bases and J lost 0, with 11 bases in between. Germline V gene data show CDR1 as LGHNA and CDR2 as YNFKEQ. For the CDR3, the DNA is TGTGCCAGCAGCCAAGAAGGGTCGAGGGACCAAGAGACCCAGTACTTC. Its translation is CASSQEGSRDQETQYF.